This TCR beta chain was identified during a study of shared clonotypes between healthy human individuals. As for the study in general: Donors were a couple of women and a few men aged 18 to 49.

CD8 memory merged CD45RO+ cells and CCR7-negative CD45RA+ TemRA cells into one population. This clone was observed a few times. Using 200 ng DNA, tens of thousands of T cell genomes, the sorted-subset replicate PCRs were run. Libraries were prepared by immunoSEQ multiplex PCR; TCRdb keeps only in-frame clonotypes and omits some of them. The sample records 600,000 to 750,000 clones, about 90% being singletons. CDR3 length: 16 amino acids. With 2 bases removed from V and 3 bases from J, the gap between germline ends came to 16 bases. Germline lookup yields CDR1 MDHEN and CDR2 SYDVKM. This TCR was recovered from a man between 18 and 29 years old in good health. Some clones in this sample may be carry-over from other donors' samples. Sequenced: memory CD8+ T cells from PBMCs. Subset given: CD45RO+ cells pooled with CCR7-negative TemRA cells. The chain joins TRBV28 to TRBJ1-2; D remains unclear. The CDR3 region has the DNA TGTGCCAGCAGTTTACGGGGTCAGGAGACATACTATGGCTACACCTTC. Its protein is CASSLRGQETYYGYTF.